The clone carrying this T cell receptor (beta chain) turned up a few times. Germline V lookup: CDR1 SGHRS, CDR2 YFSETQ. The CDR3 totals 15 residues. Germline trimming cut 0 bases from V and 6 bases from J; bases unmatched to any gene: 7. The data stem from a study of T-cell memory formation after mild COVID-19. TCRdb independently ran MiXCR on the 5' RACE reads; one entry per CDR3 protein. Here the sample spans under 200,000 distinct CDR3 sequences, roughly 10% being singletons. The genes are TRBV5-1 and TRBJ1-2; 8 bases align to TRBD1. Sequenced sample: PBMCs or a T cell subset sorted from them (not recorded which). This clonotype was obtained from a man between 18 and 29 years old who had mild COVID-19 (a few samples of this study predate the infection). Cell type and time point are not known. CDR3 nucleotides: TGCGCCAGCAGCTTGGAGGCCAGGGGGCCGAATGGCTACACCTTC. Its protein product is CASSLEARGPNGYTF. Supplemented by reference TRBV5-1 and TRBJ1-2, the full variable domain reads KAGVTQTPRYLIKTRGQQVTLSCSPISGHRSVSWYQQTPGQGLQFLFEYFSETQRNKGNFPGRFSGRQFSNSRSEMNVSTLELGDSALYLCASSLEARGPNGYTFGSGTRLTVV.